Listed here is a single TCR beta chain. Its antigen is not known. This specimen belongs to a study of T cells and Merkel cell carcinoma outcomes. Study results and caveats: Merkel cell carcinoma outcomes were reportedly predicted by repertoire and T-cell density.

The assay was immunoSEQ multiplex PCR, and TCRdb's table has in-frame clones only and misses some. The data contain about 410 clones, roughly 93% of them singletons. The origin of this receptor is a human donor with Merkel cell carcinoma. The sequenced sample was tumor tissue from Merkel cell carcinoma.

The CDR3 sequence is CATGQGAFSYEQYF. CDR3 in DNA: TGTGCCACGGGACAGGGGGCGTTCTCCTACGAGCAGTACTTC. This chain uses TRBV15 with TRBJ2-7, with 12 bases aligning to TRBD1. V lost 9 bases, J lost 0 bases, and 3 bases stayed unmatched. CDR1 and CDR2 (germline): LNHNV, YYDKDF (reference sequence). The CDR3 sequence is 14 residues long. Variable domain in full (rest from reference TRBV15 and TRBJ2-7): DAMVIQNPRYQVTQFGKPVTLSCSQTLNHNVMYWYQQKSSQAPKLLFHYYDKDFNNEADTPDNFQSRRPNTSFCFLDIRSPGLGDTAMYLCATGQGAFSYEQYFGPGTRLTVT.